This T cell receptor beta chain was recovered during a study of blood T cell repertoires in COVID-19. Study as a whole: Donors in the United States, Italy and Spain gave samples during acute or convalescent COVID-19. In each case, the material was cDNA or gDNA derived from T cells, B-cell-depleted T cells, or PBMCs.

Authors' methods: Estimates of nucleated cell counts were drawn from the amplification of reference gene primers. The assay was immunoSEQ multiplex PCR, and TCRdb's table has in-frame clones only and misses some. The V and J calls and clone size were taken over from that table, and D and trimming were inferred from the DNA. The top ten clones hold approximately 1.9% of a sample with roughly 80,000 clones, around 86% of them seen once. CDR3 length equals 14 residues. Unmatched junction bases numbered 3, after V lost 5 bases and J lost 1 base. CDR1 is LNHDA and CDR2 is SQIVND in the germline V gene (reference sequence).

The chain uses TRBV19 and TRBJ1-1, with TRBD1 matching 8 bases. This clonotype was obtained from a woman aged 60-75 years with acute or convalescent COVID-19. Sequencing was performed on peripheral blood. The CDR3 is CASSLQGGNTEAFF. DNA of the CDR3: TGTGCCAGTAGTTTACAGGGGGGGAACACTGAAGCTTTCTTT. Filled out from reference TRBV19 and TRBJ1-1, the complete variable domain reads DGGITQSPKYLFRKEGQNVTLSCEQNLNHDAMYWYRQDPGQGLRLIYYSQIVNDFQKGDIAEGYSVSREKKESFPLTVTSAQKNPTAFYLCASSLQGGNTEAFFGQGTRLTVV.